This T cell receptor (beta chain) stems from a study of vaccination effects on CD4 cells after COVID-19. About this clone itself: The antigen is unknown.

ViraFEST used viral peptide pools to expand antigen-specific CD4+ T cells before sequencing. At the end of about 9 days of culture, CD4+ T cells were isolated. The infection with SARS-CoV-2 (confirmed by PCR) occurred in this person between March and December 2020. Peptides at about 9.9 ug/ml and IL-2 at 9 to 10 IU/ml were added to more than 1.5 million PBMC per well. Sequencing was performed with immunoSEQ multiplex PCR; in TCRdb, only in-frame clones are kept and a portion is missing. The sample lists 40,000 or so clones, around 66% occurring once. This clonotype was obtained from a human donor who had a prior SARS-CoV-2 infection. The source material was CD4+ T cells from PBMCs cultured with a peptide pool, sampled before COVID-19 vaccination.

The CDR3 spells CASSALENIQYF. The CDR3, as DNA: TGTGCCAGCAGCGCATTGGAAAACATTCAGTACTTC. The chain is built from TRBV3-1 (or the pseudogene TRBV3-2) and TRBJ2-4; no clear D gene. V was pared by 5 bases and J by 5 bases, with 7 bases between. Per germline, CDR1 LGHDT and CDR2 YNNKEL (reference sequence). CDR3 length: 12 residues.